This record looks at one T cell receptor beta chain sequence and its context. What it binds is unknown. The sample originates from a study of beta chain features in type 1 diabetes. One heparinised draw of blood, averaging around 120 mL, came from each donor. Findings and limits, study-wide: People with Type 1 diabetes carried modestly yet significantly shorter TCRB CDR3s in all four CD4+ subsets. Researchers caution that PCR might favor shorter templates, equally among patients and controls.

What was sequenced were expressed TCRB transcripts, since all of the isolated RNA had been reverse transcribed. Sequenced by immunoSEQ multiplex PCR; TCRdb stores in-frame clones only, minus some. Of more than 250,000 clones listed, about 20% are singletons. CDR1 is SGHTA and CDR2 is FQGTGA in the germline V gene. J lost 0 bases, V lost 4 bases, and 12 bases had no gene match. The CDR3 consists of 18 residues. The V and J genes are TRBV7-3 and TRBJ2-1, with 7 bases identical to TRBD2. Material for sequencing was naive CD4+ T cells from blood. This clonotype was sampled from a woman between 35 and 50 years old with type 1 diabetes. CDR3 sequence (DNA): TGTGCCAGCAGCTCCACCCCCCGCGGGGGTCGCTCCTACAATGAGCAGTTCTTC. This gives the protein CASSSTPRGGRSYNEQFF.